These T cell receptor beta chains were read from a single sample in a study of cytomegalovirus exposure and HLA in healthy donors. Here immunoSEQ multiplex PCR was the method, and the copy in TCRdb shows in-frame clones only, minus some. The table records some 110,000 clones, 78% of them present only once. Sequencing input: PBMCs. The origin of the receptors is a woman in her forties in good health and CMV-seronegative. Each CDR3 is given with its conserved first and last residue. A D gene is named only where the DNA matches it firmly. Some rows mark clone size as missing; the rest say once, few, many or name a class of expanded clone.

>TRBV5-5|-|TRBD1|TRBJ1-4
TGTGCCAGCAGCTTAAACAGGGGGACTAATGAAAAACTGTTTTTT
CASSLNRGTNEKLFF
>TRBV5-1|-|TRBD2|TRBJ2-7
TGCGCCAGCAGCTTGGTAACTAGCGGGAGCGACGAGCAGTACTTC
CASSLVTSGSDEQYF
>TRBV28|-|-|TRBJ2-7
TGTGCCAGCAGTCCTGGAGGGGGCGCGACCTACGAGCAGTACTTC
CASSPGGGATYEQYF
>TRBV7-9|-|TRBD1|TRBJ1-1
TGTGCCAGCAGCGTAACCTCCGGGACAGGCTCCCCTGAAGCTTTCTTT
CASSVTSGTGSPEAFF
>TRBV14|-|TRBD2|TRBJ2-2
TGTGCCAGCAGCCAGGTCAGCGGGACCGGTGTGTTGTTTTTT
CASSQVSGTGVLFF
>TRBV28|-|-|TRBJ2-7
TGTGCCAGCAGTTTTGTACAGGTTTCGCTAAGGAACGAGCAGTACTTC
CASSFVQVSLRNEQYF
>TRBV4-1|-|-|TRBJ2-5
TGCGCCAGCAGCCAAATCTGGGGAGTAGAGACCCAGTACTTC
CASSQIWGVETQYF
>TRBV7-9|-|-|TRBJ2-1
TGTGCCAGCAGCCGAAGTGGAGTCCCCGATGAGCAGTTCTTC
CASSRSGVPDEQFF
>TRBV6-1|-|TRBD1|TRBJ2-7
TGTGCCAGCGGGGGATACAGGGGTGCAGGCGACGAGCAGTACTTC
CASGGYRGAGDEQYF
>TRBV19|few|-|TRBJ2-3
TGTGCCAGTAGTATTTCGGGTGGGAGCCAAGGTACGCAGTATTTT
CASSISGGSQGTQYF
>TRBV5-5|-|TRBD1|TRBJ2-6
TGTGCCAGCAGCTATACAGGGGTTGGGGCCAACGTCCTGACTTTC
CASSYTGVGANVLTF
>TRBV7-8|-|-|TRBJ2-3
TGTGCCAGCAGCACAAGGGGGACGAGCACAGATACGCAGTATTTT
CASSTRGTSTDTQYF
>TRBV6-1|medium-sized|-|TRBJ1-1
TGTGCCAGCAGTGAACAGGAGAACACTGAAGCTTTCTTT
CASSEQENTEAFF
>TRBV6-5|few|-|TRBJ2-3
TGTGCCACCACTTTTGTGAACACAGATACGCAGTATTTT
CATTFVNTDTQYF
>TRBV14|-|-|TRBJ2-1
TGTGCCAGCAGCCAGGGGGAGGTCCCTCTTGGTGAGCAGTTCTTC
CASSQGEVPLGEQFF
>TRBV5-8|-|TRBD1|TRBJ1-5
TGTGCCAGCAGCTTGGGAGACAGGGCCAATCAGCCCCAGCATTTT
CASSLGDRANQPQHF
>TRBV30|-|-|TRBJ2-3
TGTGCCTGGAGTGTTGGCGGGAGCACAGATACGCAGTATTTT
CAWSVGGSTDTQYF
>TRBV7-9|-|TRBD1|TRBJ1-5
TGTGCCAGCAGCTCCACCGGACAGGGTCGCAGCAATCAGCCCCAGCATTTT
CASSSTGQGRSNQPQHF
>TRBV19|-|-|TRBJ1-1
TGTGCCAGTAGGATTGGGGGCGCGAACACTGAAGCTTTCTTT
CASRIGGANTEAFF
>TRBV7-2|few|TRBD2|TRBJ2-1
TGTGCCAGCAGCACCTCCTCGGGGACTAGCGGGAGTAATGAGCAGTTCTTC
CASSTSSGTSGSNEQFF
>TRBV28|-|TRBD1|TRBJ2-2
TGTGCCAGCAGTTTAACAGGGGCGGCCGGGGAGCTGTTTTTT
CASSLTGAAGELFF
>TRBV25-1|once|-|TRBJ1-1
TGTGCCAGCAGTGAATACCCCAGGGGGAACACTGAAGCTTTCTTT
CASSEYPRGNTEAFF
>TRBV5-1|-|TRBD1|TRBJ2-1
TGCGCCAGCAGCTTTGGACAGGGGGCCAGCAATGAGCAGTTCTTC
CASSFGQGASNEQFF
>TRBV15|-|TRBD2|TRBJ2-5
TGTGCCACCACCTCGGGGACTAGCGCGGAGACCCAGTACTTC
CATTSGTSAETQYF